This record concerns one TCR beta chain sequence. Antigen: not known. At one of its ends the junction is not consistent with the germline gene, which may arise from a read error. The sample is drawn from a study of cytomegalovirus exposure and HLA in healthy donors. Study observations and caveats: In vitro testing confirmed three CMV-associated chains as specific for CMV antigens. Rarity characterized most TCR sequences, yet some public TCRs appeared in many donors. In the 130 or so validation repertoires, approximately 94% of cluster scores exceeded 0, per a later analysis. Reports described diagnosis of cytomegalovirus status by the classifier as highly specific and sensitive.

Assay: immunoSEQ multiplex PCR; the TCRdb copy retains only in-frame clones and omits some. The sample has 85,000 to 130,000 clones; about 87% are singletons. The CDR3 spans 17 residues. Germline CDR1 LNHDA, CDR2 SQIVND (reference sequence). The source of this sequence is a woman aged 18-30 years in good health and CMV-seropositive. Sequencing was performed on PBMCs. The chain recombines TRBV19 with TRBJ1-1; 8 bases match TRBD1. The CDR3 here is CASSIPQGAQVNAEAFF. DNA for the CDR3: TGTGCCAGTAGTATCCCGCAGGGGGCGCAGGTGAACGCTGAAGCTTTCTTT.